Sequencing of this TCR beta chain was carried out in a study of graft-versus-host responses after intestinal transplantation. Background on the study: All of the recipients had induction that used anti-thymocyte globulin, then tacrolimus and steroids for about 3 years. Findings and limits, study-wide: Allografts of one patient group, those with graft-donor T cell macrochimerism, had high graft-versus-host to host-versus-graft clonal ratios.

The plating included approximately 200,000 irradiated, violet-dye-labeled stimulator cells together with approximately 200,000 CFSE-labeled responder cells. This clone was found a few times. TCRdb's copy holds only in-frame clones and misses some; the assay was immunoSEQ multiplex PCR. The table lists 7,400 or so clones, 31% of them singletons, with approximately 2.1% in the top ten. V was clipped by 3 bases and J by 7 bases; unmatched bases: 2. Germline V CDR1 and CDR2: MGHRA, YSYEKL. The CDR3 loop spans 14 amino acids. V gene TRBV4-1 combines with J gene TRBJ2-7, with 14 nucleotides matching TRBD2. This TCR was recovered from a human patient who received an intestinal transplant. The specimen comprised alloreactive CD8+ T cells from a mixed lymphocyte reaction culture, sampled before intestinal transplant. Subset of the sample: CFSE-low proliferating T cells sorted from approximately 6-day pre-transplant mixed lymphocyte reaction (GvH or HvG direction). The CDR3 DNA reads as TGCGCCAGCAGCCAGACTAGCGGGAGGGAAGAGCAGTACTTC. Translated, it gives CASSQTSGREEQYF.